These 4 T cell receptor beta chains came from one sample sequenced in a study of T cells in women clearing cervical HPV infection (dated by TCRdb to the late 2010s). The receptor library was made with the immunoSEQ multiplex PCR assay. TCRdb stores this immuneACCESS table with in-frame sequences only. Part of the clones is absent; in the studies checked, under half of the shortfall reflects unresolved V genes, and no reason is known for the rest. The sample table holds about 35,000 clones. The biggest ten clones account for approximately 1.5% of the sample. The sample taken for sequencing was blood buffy coat. These receptors originate from a woman aged 18-70 years with a cervical HPV16 infection that either progressed to CIN3+ or cleared (not recorded which).

The DNA read from the CDR3 is TGCGCCAGCAGCTTGGCAGGGGCGGGT. The encoded protein is CASSLAGAG. The entire CDR3 protein is CASSLAGAGAFF. The gene calls are TRBV5-1 and TRBJ1-1; weak D call: TRBD1 (6 bases). The read halts 3 residues ahead of the CDR3 end, with the missing end drawn from the germline J gene. The germline CDR1 and CDR2 sequences are SGHRS and YFSETQ. The length of the CDR3 is 12 residues.

About this clone itself: The read terminates 3 residues ahead of where the CDR3 ends, so the germline J gene completes it. V gene TRBV10-3 combines with J gene TRBJ1-4, with TRBD1 as a possible D gene (6 bases). V gave up 4 bases and J gave up 8 bases, with 11 bases separating them. The CDR3 has 13 residues. The V gene's germline CDR1 is ENHRY and CDR2 SYGVKD. This chain's CDR3 is CAISAGVEEKLFF. CDR3 DNA, as far as it was read: TGTGCCATCAGTGCAGGGGTGGAAGAAAAA.

For this clone: With the read ending 3 residues before the CDR3 end, the germline J gene is used to fill in that end. The rearrangement links TRBV20-1 to TRBJ2-7, with D possibly being TRBD2 (5 bases). There are 15 residues in the CDR3. Trimming removed 3 bases at V and 2 bases at J, with 17 bases between. Germline CDR1 reads DFQATT; CDR2 reads SNEGSKA (reference sequence). The CDR3 sequence is CSASSSAVRAYEQYF. CDR3 bases read: TGCAGTGCTAGTAGTTCGGCTGTGAGGGCCTACGAG.

Turning to this clone: The sequenced fragment ends 3 residues before the CDR3 boundary, so the rest is inferred from the germline J gene. This chain joins TRBV10-1 and TRBJ2-5; 7 bases fit TRBD1. V trimming: 1 base; J trimming: 2 bases; junction bases outside the gene matches: 1. The CDR3 totals 14 residues. Per germline, CDR1 WNHNN and CDR2 SYGVQD (reference sequence). CDR3 DNA, as far as it was read: TGCGCCAGCAGTGAGTGGACAGGTCAAGAGACC. This gives the protein CASSEWTGQET. The CDR3 reads in full as CASSEWTGQETQYF.